The clone carrying this T cell receptor (beta chain) was observed a handful of times. The antigen remains unidentified. At one of its ends the junction is not consistent with the germline gene, which may arise from a read error. The CDR3 consists of 14 residues. Per germline, CDR1 SGHAT and CDR2 FQNNGV. This sample is drawn from a study of T cell repertoires in cytomegalovirus infection. Study-level results: The cumulative frequency of public TCR beta families identified carriers of CMV plus the relevant HLA.

TCRdb analysed the reads with MiXCR anew, one entry per CDR3 protein. The sample lists roughly 180,000 distinct CDR3 sequences, roughly 21% occurring once. V usage is TRBV11-2 and J usage is TRBJ1-1; no definite D call. The sequence derives from a human donor in good health (CMV status not recorded). Some clones in this sample may be carry-over from other donors' samples. Specimen: CD8+ T cells from cultured PBMCs, collected from culture after CMV antigen stimulation. In nucleotides, the CDR3 is TGTGCCAGCAGCCTAGAGTCGGCGGTCACTGAAGCTTTCTTT. As protein: CASSLESAVTEAFF.